The entry below gives a single T cell receptor (beta chain) sequence along with its context. Its matching antigen is unknown. Method: immunoSEQ multiplex PCR; TCRdb's copy keeps in-frame clones and lacks some. The sample contains fewer than 15,000 clones, roughly 68% of which appear only once. This sample stems from a study of PD-1 blockade in classical Hodgkin lymphoma. Background on the study: With a 2-week interval, patients received intravenous nivolumab at 3 mg/kg.

Whole-study findings and limits: Complete responders entered with baseline diversity on par with newly diagnosed patients, the results showed. Newly diagnosed patients had baseline TCR diversity that was reportedly lower than that of healthy donors.

Trimming pared 0 bases from V and 6 bases from J, leaving 11 bases between. The CDR3 length is 14 residues. Germline-derived CDR1 and CDR2 are MGHRA and YSYEKL. Each and every patient relapsed after autologous stem cell transplantation, and patients got differing brentuximab vedotin exposure. Relapsed/refractory classical Hodgkin lymphoma patients had complete, partial or progressive responses. This clonotype was sampled from a human donor with classical Hodgkin lymphoma. The material was peripheral blood mononuclear cells (PBMCs), obtained at baseline. The chain joins TRBV4-1 to TRBJ1-1; D not certain. DNA of the CDR3: TGCGCCAGCAGCCAAGAGAGGGCCACTCCTGAAGCTTTCTTT. Protein: CASSQERATPEAFF.